This TCR beta chain is from a study of CD8 T cells in ankylosing spondylitis. Study-wide results and caveats: Within peripheral blood, clones linked to disease were CD8+ and relatively rare. Earlier literature documents some of the motif variants in reactive arthritis synovial fluid and blood.

The TCR beta libraries were generated through quantitative 5'-RACE incorporating molecular barcodes. TCRdb re-called the 5' RACE reads with MiXCR, one entry per CDR3 protein. This table has some 87,000 distinct CDR3 sequences, just under 9% appearing once. Details on this clonotype: Its antigen is still unknown.

The V and J ends lost 6 bases and 2 bases respectively, with 9 bases between them. The CDR3 has 13 residues. Per germline, CDR1 MDHEN and CDR2 SYDVKM. The sequenced material came from blood, either unsorted or a sorted T cell fraction (not recorded which). The chain recombines TRBV28 with TRBJ2-3, with D unresolved. The receptor comes from a male donor with ankylosing spondylitis or in good health (not recorded which). CDR3 in DNA: TGTGCCAGCAGACTAACAGACACAGATACGCAGTATTTT. It yields the protein CASRLTDTDTQYF.